These T cell receptor beta chains were read from a single sample in a study of blood T cell repertoires in COVID-19. Repertoires were generated with immunoSEQ multiplex PCR, while TCRdb's copy carries only in-frame clones and drops some. The data contain about 93,000 clones, almost 90% of them singletons. The sequencing sample was made of peripheral blood. The source is a human donor with active COVID-19. The donor label of this sample is uncertain. Both conserved end residues are part of each CDR3. The order of the fields is J gene, V gene, D gene, clone size, CDR3 protein, CDR3 DNA. A D gene is named only where the DNA matches it firmly. Clone size is not always given. Where it is, it says once, few, many or a class for expanded clones.

>TRBJ2-1|TRBV6-2/TRBV6-3|.|.
CASSYSGLAYNEQFF
TGTGCCAGCAGCTACTCGGGACTGGCTTACAATGAGCAGTTCTTC
>TRBJ1-1|TRBV28|.|.
CASSFGLGGGTEAFF
TGTGCCAGCAGTTTCGGGCTTGGGGGAGGCACTGAAGCTTTCTTT
>TRBJ2-4|TRBV7-2|.|.
CASSSIPGSAKNIQYF
TGTGCCAGCAGCTCCATTCCGGGATCGGCCAAAAACATTCAGTACTTC
>TRBJ1-2|TRBV6-4|TRBD1|.
CASQFGTGTPNNYGYTF
TGTGCCAGCCAATTTGGGACAGGGACCCCCAACAACTATGGCTACACCTTC
>TRBJ2-1|TRBV27|TRBD2|.
CASSPRGLAVNEQFF
TGTGCCAGCAGTCCCCGAGGTCTAGCGGTCAATGAGCAGTTCTTC
>TRBJ1-2|TRBV7-9|.|.
CASSSSTGHNYGYTF
TGTGCCAGCAGCTCCTCAACGGGACACAACTATGGCTACACCTTC
>TRBJ1-6|TRBV30|TRBD1|.
CAWSSGGNSPLHF
TGTGCCTGGAGTTCAGGGGGGAATTCACCCCTCCACTTT
>TRBJ1-1|TRBV2|.|.
CASSRELNTEAFF
TGTGCCAGCAGTCGGGAACTGAACACTGAAGCTTTCTTT
>TRBJ1-2|TRBV18|TRBD1|.
CASSDKTGGYGYTF
TGTGCCAGCTCAGACAAGACAGGGGGCTATGGCTACACCTTC
>TRBJ2-5|TRBV7-9|.|.
CASSLAPPWTQYF
TGTGCCAGCAGCTTAGCCCCTCCTTGGACCCAGTACTTC
>TRBJ2-1|TRBV4-1|TRBD1|.
CASSFGQGNYNEQFF
TGCGCCAGCAGCTTCGGACAGGGGAACTACAATGAGCAGTTCTTC
>TRBJ2-2|TRBV7-3|TRBD1|.
CASSLGQGHTGELFF
TGTGCCAGCAGCTTGGGACAGGGGCACACCGGGGAGCTGTTTTTT
>TRBJ1-5|TRBV18|TRBD1|.
CASSPGGQGEQPQHF
TGTGCCAGCTCACCAGGGGGACAGGGAGAACAGCCCCAGCATTTT
>TRBJ2-7|TRBV20-1|TRBD1|.
CSATTGSEQYF
TGCAGTGCTACGACAGGGTCCGAGCAGTACTTC
>TRBJ1-3|TRBV7-8|.|.
CASSPQPASPGNTIYF
TGTGCCAGCAGCCCTCAACCTGCGTCTCCTGGAAACACCATATATTTT
>TRBJ1-3|TRBV7-9|.|.
CASSLVAIRDNSGNTIYF
TGTGCCAGCAGCTTAGTAGCAATCCGGGACAACTCTGGAAACACCATATATTTT
>TRBJ2-4|TRBV19|TRBD1|.
CASTPSPGTGGTYNIQYF
TGTGCCAGTACCCCTTCCCCCGGGACAGGGGGCACATATAACATTCAGTACTTC
>TRBJ1-2|TRBV2|.|.
CASSEALRLVNYGYTF
TGTGCCAGCAGTGAAGCGCTTCGCCTAGTTAACTATGGCTACACCTTC
>TRBJ2-7|TRBV5-1|TRBD1|.
CASSSPGQNIYEQYF
TGCGCCAGCAGCTCACCGGGACAGAATATCTACGAGCAGTACTTC
>TRBJ2-2|TRBV30|TRBD2|once
CAWSVSGGGGTGELFF
TGTGCCTGGAGTGTGAGCGGGGGCGGGGGCACCGGGGAGCTGTTTTTT
>TRBJ2-5|TRBV28|.|.
CASSPGRRRTQETQYF
TGTGCCAGCAGTCCCGGGAGACGAAGGACCCAAGAGACCCAGTACTTC
>TRBJ1-2|TRBV7-9|.|.
CASSPAGRVGYTF
TGTGCCAGCAGCCCGGCTGGGAGGGTTGGCTACACCTTC
>TRBJ1-1|TRBV5-4|.|.
CASSVGMGLNTEAFF
TGTGCCAGCAGCGTAGGAATGGGGCTGAACACTGAAGCTTTCTTT
>TRBJ1-6|TRBV6-8|TRBD1|.
CASARTGWDSPLHF
TGTGCCAGCGCGAGGACAGGGTGGGATTCACCCCTCCACTTT
>TRBJ2-7|TRBV12-3/TRBV12-4|TRBD2|.
CASSVGLAGPQYF
TGTGCCAGCAGTGTGGGACTAGCGGGGCCCCAGTACTTC
>TRBJ1-1|TRBV9|.|.
CASSVGGQMNTEAFF
TGTGCCAGCAGCGTAGGAGGACAGATGAACACTGAAGCTTTCTTT
>TRBJ2-5|TRBV20-1|.|few
CSASPTGETQYF
TGCAGTGCTAGTCCGACGGGGGAGACCCAGTACTTC
>TRBJ1-1|TRBV12-3/TRBV12-4|.|.
CASSLRGGTEAFF
TGTGCCAGCAGTTTACGGGGTGGGACTGAAGCTTTCTTT
>TRBJ2-1|TRBV6-5|.|.
CASNKRTPYNEQFF
TGTGCCAGCAACAAGCGGACCCCTTACAATGAGCAGTTCTTC
>TRBJ1-6|TRBV6-5|.|.
CASSYSIVGGSPLHF
TGTGCCAGCAGTTACTCGATCGTCGGGGGTTCACCCCTCCACTTT
>TRBJ1-6|TRBV6-5|.|.
CASSPITGGRSPLHF
TGTGCCAGCAGTCCCATAACGGGGGGTAGATCACCCCTCCACTTT
>TRBJ1-1|TRBV9|.|.
CASSPGPLWGLSAFF
TGTGCCAGCAGCCCAGGACCGCTGTGGGGCTTGTCTGCTTTCTTT
>TRBJ1-5|TRBV23-1|.|.
CASSQSAGVNQPQHF
TGCGCCAGCAGTCAATCAGCCGGGGTCAATCAGCCCCAGCATTTT
>TRBJ2-1|TRBV9|TRBD1|.
CASSARQGNNEQFF
TGTGCCAGCAGCGCTCGACAGGGAAACAATGAGCAGTTCTTC
>TRBJ2-5|TRBV6-2/TRBV6-3|TRBD2|few
CASSYQRGGRETQYF
TGTGCCAGCAGTTACCAGCGGGGGGGCCGGGAGACCCAGTACTTC
>TRBJ2-2|TRBV10-2|TRBD2|.
CASRGTSGGRGELFF
TGCGCCAGCAGGGGGACTAGCGGGGGACGCGGGGAGCTGTTTTTT
>TRBJ1-4|TRBV2|.|.
CASSERTGGGKKLFF
TGTGCCAGCAGTGAAAGGACGGGAGGTGGGAAAAAACTGTTTTTT
>TRBJ2-4|TRBV11-2|.|.
CASSLGLLASTYF
TGTGCCAGCAGCCTAGGGCTCCTAGCGAGTACGTACTTC
>TRBJ2-1|TRBV5-1|TRBD1|.
CASSIVQLHTGVLSYNEQFF
TGCGCCAGCAGCATCGTACAATTACACACAGGGGTCCTCTCCTACAATGAGCAGTTCTTC
>TRBJ1-4|TRBV7-8|.|.
CASSSRTGANEKLFF
TGTGCCAGCAGCTCCCGGACGGGGGCTAATGAAAAACTGTTTTTT
>TRBJ1-5|TRBV9|TRBD1|.
CASSAGQPNQPQHF
TGTGCCAGCAGCGCGGGACAGCCCAATCAGCCCCAGCATTTT
>TRBJ2-7|TRBV27|TRBD2|.
CASSNAGLAVYEQYF
TGTGCCAGCAGCAATGCGGGACTAGCGGTCTACGAGCAGTACTTC
>TRBJ1-4|TRBV3-1/TRBV3-2|TRBD1|.
CASSPLIGTGDEKLFF
TGTGCCAGCAGCCCCCTCATAGGGACAGGGGATGAAAAACTGTTTTTT
>TRBJ2-1|TRBV6-6|TRBD1|.
CASRETGGSYNEQFF
TGTGCCAGCAGGGAAACAGGGGGCTCCTACAATGAGCAGTTCTTC
>TRBJ2-7|TRBV5-1|TRBD2|.
CASSYPEGGGYEQYF
TGCGCCAGCAGTTACCCCGAGGGCGGGGGCTACGAGCAGTACTTC
>TRBJ2-6|TRBV2|.|.
CASLYSGANVLTF
TGTGCCAGCTTATACTCTGGGGCCAACGTCCTGACTTTC
>TRBJ1-6|TRBV12-5|.|few
CASGFSGLSSYNSPLHF
TGTGCTAGTGGTTTTTCGGGACTCAGCTCCTATAATTCACCCCTCCACTTT
>TRBJ2-3|TRBV5-1|.|.
CASSWAGQDTDTQYF
TGCGCCAGCAGCTGGGCGGGTCAGGACACAGATACGCAGTATTTT
>TRBJ1-2|TRBV7-9|.|.
CASTKADDYGYTF
TGTGCCAGCACCAAGGCGGATGACTATGGCTACACCTTC
>TRBJ2-1|TRBV21-1|.|.
CASSKAYGLASLPSSYNEQFF
TGTGCCAGCAGCAAAGCGTACGGACTAGCGAGCCTTCCTAGCTCCTACAATGAGCAGTTCTTC
>TRBJ1-5|TRBV5-1|TRBD1|.
CASSENQGDQPQHF
TGCGCCAGCAGCGAGAACCAGGGGGATCAGCCCCAGCATTTT